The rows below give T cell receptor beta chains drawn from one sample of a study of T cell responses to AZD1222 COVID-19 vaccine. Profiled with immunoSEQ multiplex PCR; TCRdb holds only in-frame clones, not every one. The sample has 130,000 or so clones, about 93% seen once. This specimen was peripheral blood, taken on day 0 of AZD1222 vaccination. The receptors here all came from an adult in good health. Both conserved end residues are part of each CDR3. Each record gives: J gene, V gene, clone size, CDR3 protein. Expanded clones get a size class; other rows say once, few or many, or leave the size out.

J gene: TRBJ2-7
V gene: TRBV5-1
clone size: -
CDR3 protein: CASSRLFGGRAEQYF

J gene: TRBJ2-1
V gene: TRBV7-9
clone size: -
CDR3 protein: CASSKTSGNSHEQFF

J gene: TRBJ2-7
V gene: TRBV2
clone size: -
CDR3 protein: CASPAGWAGSSYEQYF

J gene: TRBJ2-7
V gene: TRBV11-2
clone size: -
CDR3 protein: CASSLRAYEQYF

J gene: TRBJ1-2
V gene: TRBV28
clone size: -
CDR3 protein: CASSLDRYYGYTF

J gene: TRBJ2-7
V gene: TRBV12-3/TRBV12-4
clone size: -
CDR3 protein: CASSLNRSGEQYF

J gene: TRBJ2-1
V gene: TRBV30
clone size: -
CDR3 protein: CAWSVPLTSGRNEQFF

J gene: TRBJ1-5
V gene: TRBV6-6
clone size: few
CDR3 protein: CASRKEGGSNQPQHF

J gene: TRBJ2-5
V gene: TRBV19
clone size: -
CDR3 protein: CASSPRLAGEQETQYF

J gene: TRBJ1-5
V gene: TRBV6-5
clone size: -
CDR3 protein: CASGRGFSQPQHF

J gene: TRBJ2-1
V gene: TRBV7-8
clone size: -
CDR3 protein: CASGLGTGTSIDEQFF

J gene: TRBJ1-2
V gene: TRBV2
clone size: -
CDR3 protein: CASSEGPRGYGYTF

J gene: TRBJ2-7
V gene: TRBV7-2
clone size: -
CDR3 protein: CASSLTEVYEQYF

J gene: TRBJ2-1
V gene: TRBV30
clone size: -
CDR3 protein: CAWRPSYTGDEQFF

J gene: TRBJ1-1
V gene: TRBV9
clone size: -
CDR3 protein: CASSPGGLGTEAFF

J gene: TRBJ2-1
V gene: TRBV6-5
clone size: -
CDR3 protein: CASSPSDNEQFF

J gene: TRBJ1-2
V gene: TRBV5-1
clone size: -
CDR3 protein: CASSYGTDNYGYTF

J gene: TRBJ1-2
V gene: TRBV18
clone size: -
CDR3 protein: CASSPPGQTYGYTF

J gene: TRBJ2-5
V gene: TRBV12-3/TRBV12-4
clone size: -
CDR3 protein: CASSSGTQYF

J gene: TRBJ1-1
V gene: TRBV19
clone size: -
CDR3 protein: CASSISPRFYHTEAFF

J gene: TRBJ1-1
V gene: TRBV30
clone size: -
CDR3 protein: CACKGGGTEAFF

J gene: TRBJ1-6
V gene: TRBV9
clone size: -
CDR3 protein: CASSALPDHSPLHF

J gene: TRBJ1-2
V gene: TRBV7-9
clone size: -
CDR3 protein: CASSLFGNYGYTF

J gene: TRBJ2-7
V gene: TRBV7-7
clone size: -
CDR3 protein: CASSPDPSSDEQYF

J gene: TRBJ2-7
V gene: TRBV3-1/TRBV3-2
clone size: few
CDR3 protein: CASSQNSYEQYF

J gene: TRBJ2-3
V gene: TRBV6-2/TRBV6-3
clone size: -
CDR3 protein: CASSAGLYTQYF

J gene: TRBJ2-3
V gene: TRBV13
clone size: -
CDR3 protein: CASSLGGSFTDTQYF

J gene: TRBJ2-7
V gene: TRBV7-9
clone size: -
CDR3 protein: CASGGTSGVSYEQYF

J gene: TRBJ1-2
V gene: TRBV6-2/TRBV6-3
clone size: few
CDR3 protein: CASSSPGQGARGYTF

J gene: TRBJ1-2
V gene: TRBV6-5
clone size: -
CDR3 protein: CASSYEANYGYTF

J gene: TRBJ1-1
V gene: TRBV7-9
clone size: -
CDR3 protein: CASSPTRGVTEAFF

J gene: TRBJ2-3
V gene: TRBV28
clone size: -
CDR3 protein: CAVRGGQASTDTQYF

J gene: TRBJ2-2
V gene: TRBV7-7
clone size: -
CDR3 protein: CASSIGEGTGELFF